This T cell receptor beta chain was retrieved from a study of blood T cell repertoires in COVID-19. Study context: Material from acute and convalescent COVID-19 was sourced from the United States, Italy and Spain. Sources were T cells, B-cell-depleted T cells, or PBMCs; the material itself was cDNA or gDNA.

Assay: immunoSEQ multiplex PCR; the TCRdb copy retains only in-frame clones and omits some. This sample has a few hundred thousand clones, with 85% to 90% found just once. The CDR3 has 17 amino acids. After removal of 4 bases from V and 2 bases from J, the junction contained 11 bases not matched to a gene. Germline CDR1 SNHLY, CDR2 FYNNEI. Sequenced sample: PBMCs or T cells enriched from blood (not recorded which). This TCR was recovered from a woman between 18 and 29 years old who had recovered from COVID-19. This chain joins TRBV2 and TRBJ2-7; 10 nucleotides line up with TRBD2. CDR3 nucleotide sequence: TGTGCCAGCAGTGTGTCGGCTAGCGGGGGCGAGACCTACGAGCAGTACTTC. Translated, it gives CASSVSASGGETYEQYF.